This T cell receptor (beta chain) stems from a study of T cell clonotyping in hematopoietic cell transplantation. Indicated time point: recipient sample about 28 days before transplant, after cytoreduction. This CDR3 comprises 12 residues. Germline V gives CDR1 SGHTA, CDR2 FQGNSA. V lost 4 bases and J 6 bases, leaving 7 bases between the germline ends. Here immunoSEQ multiplex PCR was the method, and the copy in TCRdb shows in-frame clones only, minus some. The sample includes fewer than 100,000 clones, almost 97% of them seen just once. This receptor was identified in a woman aged 45-60 years with acute myeloid leukemia. Some clones in this sample may be carry-over from other donors' samples. Sequencing was performed on peripheral blood mononuclear cells, taken before stem cell transplant. This sequence joins TRBV7-2 and TRBJ1-5; D is ambiguous. CDR3 residues: CASSSPSQPQHF. CDR3 coding DNA: TGTGCCAGCAGCTCCCCCTCTCAGCCCCAGCATTTT.